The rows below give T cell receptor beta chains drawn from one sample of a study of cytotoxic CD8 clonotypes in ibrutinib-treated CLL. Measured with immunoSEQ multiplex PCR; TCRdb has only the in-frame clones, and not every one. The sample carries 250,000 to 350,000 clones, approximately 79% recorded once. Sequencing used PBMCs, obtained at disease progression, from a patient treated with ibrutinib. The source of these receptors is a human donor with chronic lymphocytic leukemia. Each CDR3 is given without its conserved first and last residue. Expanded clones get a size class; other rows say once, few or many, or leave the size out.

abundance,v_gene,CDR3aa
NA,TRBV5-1,ASSIGQFQETQY
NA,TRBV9,ASSSGQNPNYGYT
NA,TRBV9,ASSVGTSHNEQF
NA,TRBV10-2,ASSEGDRGHLYEQY
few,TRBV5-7,ASSPPHDYEQY
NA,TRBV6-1,ASSARQGGYSGANVLT
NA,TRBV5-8,ASSLNAGVGHEQY
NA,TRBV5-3,ARSIHRPSEYSPLH
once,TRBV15,ATSSERSYNEQF
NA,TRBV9,ASSVVSDTEQF
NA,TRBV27,ASRRGRLTYNEQF
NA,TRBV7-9,ASSPPGPPTSNEKLF
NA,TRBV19,ATLRRGTNRPVSTDTQY
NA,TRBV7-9,ASSLVGETQY
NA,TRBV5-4,ASGRTSGGAGDEQF
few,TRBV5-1,ASSMAGAFSGNTIY
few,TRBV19,ASSFGQGIAYEQY
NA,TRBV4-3,ASSQGSDRVGEQY
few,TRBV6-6,ASSSGQGPFTEAF
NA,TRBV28,ASSPTVSRENEQF
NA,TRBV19,ASSNGGRYTDTQY
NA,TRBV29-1,SVDRAEQF
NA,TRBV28,ASSKTGLYEQY
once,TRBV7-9,ASHAPTGSNTEAF
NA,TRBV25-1,ASSDLSGLTYNEQF
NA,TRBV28,ASSVQGSGQETQY
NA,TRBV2,ASREDGWSEKLF
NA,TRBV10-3,AISGVAGGGTGELF
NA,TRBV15,ATSRDRGVAQPQH
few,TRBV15,ATSREATGELF
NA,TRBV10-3,AISERGQPQH
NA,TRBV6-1,ASGRDRGDEQY
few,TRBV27,ASSYTGTSGSYEQY
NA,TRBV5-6,ASSVPSGGAGETQY
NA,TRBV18,ASSHRALNTEAF
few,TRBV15,ATSREARTNYGYT
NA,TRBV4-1,ASSPPNTGELF